A selection of T cell receptor beta chains follows, all from one sample in a study of T cells in Graves' hyperthyroidism and ophthalmopathy. TCRdb itself ran the multiplex PCR reads through MiXCR, one entry per CDR3 protein. The sample lists 350,000 to 400,000 distinct CDR3 sequences, 15% occurring once. Sequenced material: blood. The receptors derive from a woman aged 25-40 years with Graves' hyperthyroidism. Each CDR3 is given with its conserved first and last residue. The size entry is marked missing in some rows and otherwise reads once, few, many or a size class.

J	size	V	CDR3
TRBJ1-1	few	TRBV29-1	CSVEFGQGKAEAFF
TRBJ2-3	NA	TRBV5-1	CASTFLRSDTDTQYF
TRBJ1-2	NA	TRBV9	CASSVGGKNGYTF
TRBJ1-2	NA	TRBV29-1	CSAGGQGNYGYTF
TRBJ1-2	many	TRBV3-1	CASSPGTVYGYTF
TRBJ2-1	many	TRBV27	CASRRTSSNEQFF
TRBJ2-1	many	TRBV7-3	CASSLIPGTSGINEQFF
TRBJ1-2	few	TRBV9	CASSGSGGVGYGYTF
TRBJ2-2	many	TRBV28	CASSRSGELFF
TRBJ1-5	few	TRBV6-1	CAVTGTGFGNQPQHF
TRBJ2-7	NA	TRBV29-1	CSVEDRQGSVYEQYF
TRBJ1-3	few	TRBV7-2	CASSRERAYSGNTIYF
TRBJ2-7	NA	TRBV2	CASSEQWASEQYF
TRBJ2-7	few	TRBV27	CASSSSPGLAYEQYF
TRBJ1-3	few	TRBV2	CASSQDRGQGNTIYF
TRBJ2-3	many	TRBV2	CASSGPGPTDTQYF
TRBJ2-5	few	TRBV12-3/TRBV12-4	CASSIPWTGKKETQYF
TRBJ1-2	many	TRBV3-1	CASSSDPEGYTF
TRBJ2-3	NA	TRBV5-5	CASRLAGVVGPTDTQYF
TRBJ2-4	few	TRBV15	CATSRELAGLENIQYF
TRBJ2-1	many	TRBV6-1	CASSDSRGYEQFF
TRBJ2-2	few	TRBV29-1	CSVLAGNIDGELFF
TRBJ1-1	many	TRBV28	CASLDEKILNTEAFF
TRBJ1-1	NA	TRBV19	CASSIGRLNTEAFF
TRBJ1-3	NA	TRBV7-9	CASSLVTGGDGNTIYF
TRBJ2-7	NA	TRBV10-3	CAISESSSGTAEQYF
TRBJ2-1	many	TRBV20-1	CSASPTGRGNEQFF
TRBJ1-5	NA	TRBV28	CASTGSRLQPQHF
TRBJ2-1	NA	TRBV5-4	CASSPRGAGLVEQFF
TRBJ2-4	many	TRBV20-1	CSARDPRNIQYF
TRBJ1-1	many	TRBV27	CASSPDEWGGMNTEAFF
TRBJ2-3	NA	TRBV15	CATSRDRVAGADTQYF
TRBJ2-7	NA	TRBV25-1	CASSRLAGEKQYF
TRBJ1-1	few	TRBV29-1	CTSTRTAGDTEAFF
TRBJ1-3	many	TRBV12-3/TRBV12-4	CASSFAQNTIYF
TRBJ2-7	NA	TRBV6-5	CASSYSLGQEQYF
TRBJ2-7	many	TRBV7-9	CASSLISGLAGRYEQYF
TRBJ2-1	few	TRBV7-2	CASSPVVLAGGNEQFF
TRBJ2-5	few	TRBV15	CATSRDDKSSRKGTQYF
TRBJ2-3	few	TRBV6-1	CASSVRRGYGDTQYF
TRBJ1-5	many	TRBV20-1	CSASWRQGNQPQHF
TRBJ2-5	many	TRBV18	CASSPGTSGSGKETQYF
TRBJ2-5	NA	TRBV20-1	CSAPRGGKETQYF
TRBJ2-5	NA	TRBV29-1	CSASSGAYQGTQYF
TRBJ2-3	NA	TRBV20-1	CSAPPSGRTTDTQYF
TRBJ2-7	many	TRBV28	CASSLNRGGYHEQYF
TRBJ1-5	few	TRBV6-1	CASSRGGNQAQHF
TRBJ2-7	NA	TRBV15	CATSRDQGGHEQYF
TRBJ2-3	few	TRBV9	CASSTALERTQYF
TRBJ2-5	NA	TRBV12-3/TRBV12-4	CASSPRTSGNGKETQYF